This TCR beta chain originates from a study of cytomegalovirus exposure and HLA in healthy donors. General observations from the study: HLA alleles were associated with some 17,000 TCR beta sequences in a later analysis at 0.05 false discovery rate.

The study ran its PCR with 60 Vbeta and 13 Jbeta primers. Sequencing used immunoSEQ multiplex PCR; TCRdb keeps in-frame clones, though not all of them. The sample lists 30,000 to 45,000 clones, around half occurring once. Trimming stripped 3 bases from V and 0 bases from J, with 9 bases between. Germline-derived CDR1 and CDR2 are SEHNR and FQNEAQ (reference sequence). The CDR3 is 14 residues long. In the case of this clone: What it recognizes is unknown.

The source is a woman in her 40s in good health and CMV-seropositive. The genes are TRBV7-9 and TRBJ2-7; D possibly corresponds to TRBD2 (5 bases). Specimen: PBMCs. The CDR3 sequence: CASSLELGSYEQYF. CDR3 coding DNA: TGTGCCAGCAGCTTGGAACTAGGCTCCTACGAGCAGTACTTC.